The 3 T cell receptor beta chains reported below all come from one sample, sequenced in a study of blood T cell repertoires in COVID-19. TCRdb's copy holds only in-frame clones and misses some; the assay was immunoSEQ multiplex PCR. The sample holds over 35,000 clones, just under 80% seen once. Sequencing input: peripheral blood. The receptor set was obtained from a man between 60 and 75 years old with acute or convalescent COVID-19.

The rearrangement joins TRBV6-5 to TRBJ1-5, with D tentatively TRBD1 (5 bases). V was clipped by 2 bases and J by 2 bases, with 10 bases between them. Germline V gene sequence: CDR1 MNHEY, CDR2 SVGAGI. The CDR3 is 15 amino acids. The CDR3 nucleotides read TGTGCCAGCAGTTACCAGGGTCTGCGCAATCAGCCCCAGCATTTT. Encoded protein: CASSYQGLRNQPQHF.

The count of this clone is one. This chain joins TRBV19 and TRBJ1-5, with TRBD1 matching over 7 bases. Per the germline V gene, CDR1 is LNHDA and CDR2 is SQIVND (reference sequence). J gave up 2 bases and V 5 bases, and 6 bases lay outside the gene matches. The CDR3 is 15 amino acids. In DNA form, the CDR3 reads TGTGCCAGTAGTTCCCAGGGGGAGGGCAATCAGCCCCAGCATTTT. Protein sequence: CASSSQGEGNQPQHF.

The rearrangement joins TRBV3-1 (or the pseudogene TRBV3-2) to TRBJ1-1, with D unresolved. The ends were cut back, 1 base at V and 0 bases at J, with 9 bases in the middle. Per the germline V gene, CDR1 is LGHDT and CDR2 is YNNKEL (reference sequence). The CDR3 has 15 residues. The CDR3 sequence is CASSQGFGVNTEAFF. The CDR3 region has the DNA TGTGCCAGCAGCCAAGGATTCGGGGTGAACACTGAAGCTTTCTTT.